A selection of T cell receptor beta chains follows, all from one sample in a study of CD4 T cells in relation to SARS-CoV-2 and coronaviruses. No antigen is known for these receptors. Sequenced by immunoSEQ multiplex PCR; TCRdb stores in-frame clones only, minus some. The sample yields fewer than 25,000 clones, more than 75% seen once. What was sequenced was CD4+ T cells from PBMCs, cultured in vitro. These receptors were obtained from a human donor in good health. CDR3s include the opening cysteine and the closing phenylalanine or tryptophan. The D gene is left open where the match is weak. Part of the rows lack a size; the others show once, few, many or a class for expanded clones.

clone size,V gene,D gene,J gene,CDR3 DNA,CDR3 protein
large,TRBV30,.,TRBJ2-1,TGTGCCTGTTCCACCCACTCCTACAATGAGCAGTTCTTC,CACSTHSYNEQFF
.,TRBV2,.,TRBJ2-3,TGTGCCAGCAAGGTTGGGGGCCGAGATACGCAGTATTTT,CASKVGGRDTQYF
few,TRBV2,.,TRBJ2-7,TGTGCCAGCATCCCCCAGGGCCCGAGACCCTACGAGCAGTACTTC,CASIPQGPRPYEQYF
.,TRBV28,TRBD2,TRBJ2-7,TGTGCCAGCAGTCCACCTGGCGGGAGTAATCAGGAGCAGTACTTC,CASSPPGGSNQEQYF
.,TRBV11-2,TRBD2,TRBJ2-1,TGTGCCAGCAGCTCTAGCGGGGGGCACTACAATGAGCAGTTCTTC,CASSSSGGHYNEQFF
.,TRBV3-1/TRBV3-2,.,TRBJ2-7,TGTGCCAGCAGCGTACCGAATCCCATAGACGAGCAGTACTTC,CASSVPNPIDEQYF
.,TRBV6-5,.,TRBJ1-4,TGTGCCAGCAGTAGGGGGGAAGGGCATGGTGAAAAACTGTTTTTT,CASSRGEGHGEKLFF
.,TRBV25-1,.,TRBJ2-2,TGTGCCAGCAGTGAACAGCGGGCAGGGATAGACACCGGGGAGCTGTTTTTT,CASSEQRAGIDTGELFF
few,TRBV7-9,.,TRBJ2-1,TGTGCCAGCAGCTTAGCGAAGCAGGTCTCCTACAATGAGCAGTTCTTC,CASSLAKQVSYNEQFF
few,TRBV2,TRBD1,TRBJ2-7,TGTGCCAGCAGAAACCCGGGACAGGGGGCTTACGAGCAGTACTTC,CASRNPGQGAYEQYF
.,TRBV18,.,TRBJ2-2,TGTGCCAGCTCACCAATGGCCCCCCGGGCGAACACCGGGGAGCTGTTTTTT,CASSPMAPRANTGELFF